This is a list of T cell receptor beta chains from one sample in a study of OX40 agonist ivuxolimab in advanced cancers. The table came from immunoSEQ multiplex PCR; TCRdb's copy has only in-frame clones and leaves some out. Among about 47,000 clones, roughly 84% were seen once, and the ten largest hold approximately 22%. Source: CD4+ or CD8+ T cells sorted from blood, taken in a trial of the OX40 agonist ivuxolimab. The receptors shown here come from an adult with an advanced solid tumor such as melanoma, head and neck, liver or kidney cancer. CDR3s include the opening cysteine and the closing phenylalanine or tryptophan. The D gene is left open where the match is weak. Some rows have no size entry. The others give once, few or many, or a class for an expanded clone.

abundance	d_gene	v_gene	j_gene	len	CDR3nt	CDR3aa
-	-	TRBV7-9	TRBJ1-5	17	TGTGCCAGCAGCTTAGACCCCTCCGGGGCTCCCAATCAGCCCCAGCATTTT	CASSLDPSGAPNQPQHF
-	-	TRBV7-9	TRBJ2-4	15	TGTGCCAGCAGCTTGATGGGGGTAGCCAAAAACATTCAGTACTTC	CASSLMGVAKNIQYF
-	-	TRBV4-3	TRBJ2-7	14	TGCGCCAGCAGCCAAGAGGGACCCACAGGGGAGCAGTACTTC	CASSQEGPTGEQYF
few	TRBD2	TRBV4-1	TRBJ2-7	19	TGCGCCAGCAGCCATCCTCCGGGACTAGCGGGAGATTGGAGCGACGAGCAGTACTTC	CASSHPPGLAGDWSDEQYF
-	-	TRBV9	TRBJ2-7	13	TGTGCCAGCAGCGTAGTTGGGGGCTACGAGCAGTACTTC	CASSVVGGYEQYF
once	-	TRBV9	TRBJ2-1	17	TGTGCCAGCAGCGTAGCTACGGTGGCAGTCCCCTACAATGAGCAGTTCTTC	CASSVATVAVPYNEQFF
-	-	TRBV6-6	TRBJ2-3	15	TGTGCCAGCATATCACCGACAACAGGCACAGATACGCAGTATTTT	CASISPTTGTDTQYF
few	-	TRBV7-3	TRBJ1-1	13	TGTGCCAGCAGCTCGTACCTGAACACTGAAGCTTTCTTT	CASSSYLNTEAFF
-	TRBD2	TRBV6-1	TRBJ2-7	15	TGTGCCAGTCCCAGCGGGGCGGGAGGGGCCTACGAGCAGTACTTC	CASPSGAGGAYEQYF
-	-	TRBV6-6	TRBJ1-2	13	TGTGCCAGCAGTTATTTACAGAACGCGGGCTACACCTTC	CASSYLQNAGYTF
-	-	TRBV5-6	TRBJ2-6	16	TGTGCCAGCAGCCCACTCGAGGAATCTGGGGCCAACGTCCTGACTTTC	CASSPLEESGANVLTF
-	-	TRBV9	TRBJ1-2	10	TGTGCCAGCAGCGGACACGGCTACACCTTC	CASSGHGYTF
-	-	TRBV27	TRBJ2-5	13	TGTGCCAGCAGTAACGGGGGCCAAGAGACCCAGTACTTC	CASSNGGQETQYF
-	TRBD2	TRBV5-1	TRBJ2-2	16	TGCGCCAGCAGCTGGCTAGGGGAAACTAGCGTTGGGGAGCTGTTTTTT	CASSWLGETSVGELFF
-	-	TRBV11-2	TRBJ2-5	12	TGTGCCAGCAGCTTAGGAGGAGAAGGGCCTTACTTC	CASSLGGEGPYF
-	-	TRBV29-1	TRBJ2-5	12	TGCAGCGTTGAAGGGGGGGAAGAGACCCAGTACTTC	CSVEGGEETQYF
-	TRBD1	TRBV7-6	TRBJ2-7	18	TGTGCCAGCAGCCCTGACAGGGGGAGGTCAGCGCTCTCCTACGAGCAGTACTTC	CASSPDRGRSALSYEQYF
-	-	TRBV4-3	TRBJ2-4	15	TGCGCCAGCAGCCAAGATCGGGGAGCCAAAAACATTCAGTACTTC	CASSQDRGAKNIQYF
-	TRBD2	TRBV28	TRBJ2-1	15	TGTGCCAGCAGTAAGGGACTAGGGGATTACAATGAGCAGTTCTTC	CASSKGLGDYNEQFF
-	TRBD1	TRBV11-3	TRBJ2-7	13	TGTGCCAGCAGCTACCGGGACAGCTACGAGCAGTACTTC	CASSYRDSYEQYF
-	TRBD2	TRBV4-2	TRBJ2-7	15	TGTGCCAGCAGCCAAGGGGTGACTAGCGATCCCCAGCAGTACTTC	CASSQGVTSDPQQYF
-	-	TRBV5-1	TRBJ2-6	14	TGCGCCAGCAGCTGGCTCGATGGGGCCAACGTCCTGACTTTC	CASSWLDGANVLTF
-	-	TRBV5-1	TRBJ2-7	14	TGCGCCAGCCGTATTCTCCCCTCCTCCTACGAGCAGTACTTC	CASRILPSSYEQYF
-	-	TRBV7-2	TRBJ2-1	13	TGTGCCAGCAGAAACGGACAGTTTAATGAGCAGTTCTTC	CASRNGQFNEQFF
-	-	TRBV27	TRBJ2-1	15	TGTGCCACCACCGCGGATGGGGGCGGGATCGATGAGCAGTTCTTC	CATTADGGGIDEQFF
-	-	TRBV7-9	TRBJ2-7	13	TGTGCCAGCAGCCACGGGACATCATACGAGCAGTACTTC	CASSHGTSYEQYF
-	-	TRBV19	TRBJ2-7	15	TGTGCCAGTAGTGGCGGTAACCCGACTACCTACGAGCAGTACTTC	CASSGGNPTTYEQYF
few	-	TRBV5-5	TRBJ1-6	16	TGTGCCAGCAGCTTGGTACAAGTCCCTCAGGATTCACCCCTCCACTTT	CASSLVQVPQDSPLHF
-	-	TRBV27	TRBJ1-5	14	TGTGCCAGCAGTTTACCAGGGAGCAATCAGCCCCAGCATTTT	CASSLPGSNQPQHF
-	TRBD2	TRBV19	TRBJ2-7	15	TGTGCCAGTAGTACGGCGGGGGGCGGCCTTGACGAGCAGTACTTC	CASSTAGGGLDEQYF
-	-	TRBV18	TRBJ1-2	13	TGTGCCAGCTCGCGCGGGGGGGCGGATGGCTACACCTTC	CASSRGGADGYTF
few	TRBD2	TRBV7-9	TRBJ2-7	14	TGTGCCAGCAGCGACGGACTAGCGCGGTACGAGCAGTACTTC	CASSDGLARYEQYF
once	-	TRBV9	TRBJ2-2	13	TGTGCCAGCAGCGTAGATGTCACCGGGGAGCTGTTTTTT	CASSVDVTGELFF
-	-	TRBV7-3	TRBJ2-7	15	TGTGCCAGCAGCTTGGCCCCGGGACACCTTTACGAGCAGTACTTC	CASSLAPGHLYEQYF
once	-	TRBV9	TRBJ1-1	13	TGTGCCAGCAGCGTAGTAGGGGTCTCTGAAGCTTTCTTT	CASSVVGVSEAFF
-	TRBD1	TRBV7-8	TRBJ2-1	14	TGTGCCAGCAGCCTTCTGGACAGGGACAATGAGCAGTTCTTC	CASSLLDRDNEQFF
-	-	TRBV9	TRBJ1-4	16	TGTGCCAGCAGCGTAGGTCGGGGGCCGGCTAATGAAAAACTGTTTTTT	CASSVGRGPANEKLFF
-	TRBD2	TRBV5-4	TRBJ2-1	16	TGTGCCAGCAGCTTGGAAGCGGGAGGGAGGTACAATGAGCAGTTCTTC	CASSLEAGGRYNEQFF
few	TRBD2	TRBV4-3	TRBJ2-2	15	TGCGCCAGCAGCCAAGATCTAGCGGGGAGCGGGGAGCTGTTTTTT	CASSQDLAGSGELFF
once	TRBD1	TRBV4-1	TRBJ1-2	18	TGCGCCAGCAGCCAAGCGGGCCATCCGGGACAGGATGATAGAATCTACACCTTC	CASSQAGHPGQDDRIYTF
-	-	TRBV9	TRBJ2-2	16	TGTGCCAGCAGCGTAGGTACGGGGGCCTACACCGGGGAGCTGTTTTTT	CASSVGTGAYTGELFF
-	-	TRBV27	TRBJ2-7	13	TGTGCCAGCAGTTCCGCGATTTTCTACGAGCAGTACTTC	CASSSAIFYEQYF
-	TRBD1	TRBV4-3	TRBJ2-4	16	TGCGCCAGCAGCCAAGATTGGGGTTCGACAGGGAACATTCAGTACTTC	CASSQDWGSTGNIQYF
-	TRBD1	TRBV9	TRBJ1-6	15	TGTGCCAGCAGCGTCTCCGGGACAGGGGATTCACCCCTCCACTTT	CASSVSGTGDSPLHF
-	TRBD1	TRBV11-2	TRBJ1-5	15	TGTGCCAGCAGCTTAGAGACAGGGGGAAATCAGCCCCAGCATTTT	CASSLETGGNQPQHF
-	-	TRBV19	TRBJ1-5	15	TGTGCCAGTAGTAAAAGGGTAATCCCCGTTCAGCCCCAGCATTTT	CASSKRVIPVQPQHF
-	TRBD2	TRBV5-1	TRBJ2-1	16	TGCGCCAGCAGCTCTACCGCTAGCGGGAGTGGGTATGAGCAGTTCTTC	CASSSTASGSGYEQFF
-	-	TRBV7-9	TRBJ2-1	16	TGTGCCAGCACCCTCGCGGCAGGTAGTAGCTACAATGAGCAGTTCTTC	CASTLAAGSSYNEQFF
-	TRBD1	TRBV6-4	TRBJ2-1	15	TGTGCCAGCAGCCTCGGACAGGCTAATTACAATGAGCAGTTCTTC	CASSLGQANYNEQFF
-	TRBD2	TRBV30	TRBJ2-7	15	TGTGCCTGGACCGAGCGGGACTGGGCCTCCTACGAGCAGTACTTC	CAWTERDWASYEQYF
-	TRBD1	TRBV4-1	TRBJ2-1	17	TGCGCCAGCAGCCCTTGGCTCAGTGGGACAGGGGAAAATGAGCAGTTCTTC	CASSPWLSGTGENEQFF
-	-	TRBV19	TRBJ2-2	14	TGTGCCAGTAGTATAGGGAGGTATACCGGGGAGCTGTTTTTT	CASSIGRYTGELFF